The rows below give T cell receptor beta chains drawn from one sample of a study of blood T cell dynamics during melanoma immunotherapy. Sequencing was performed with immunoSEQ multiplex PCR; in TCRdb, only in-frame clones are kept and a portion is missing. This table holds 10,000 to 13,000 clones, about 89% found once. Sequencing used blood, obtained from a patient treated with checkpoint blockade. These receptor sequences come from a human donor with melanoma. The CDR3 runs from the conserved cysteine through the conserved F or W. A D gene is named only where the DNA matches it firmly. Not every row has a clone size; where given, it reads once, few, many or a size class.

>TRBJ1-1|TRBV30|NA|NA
TGTGCCTGGAACAGGGCGAACACTGAAGCTTTCTTT
CAWNRANTEAFF
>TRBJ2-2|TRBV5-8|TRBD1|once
TGTGCCAGCAGGACAGGGGGGCTCGCCGGGGAGCTGTTTTTT
CASRTGGLAGELFF
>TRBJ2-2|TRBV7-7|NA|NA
TGTGCTAGCAGCACGGACTCCACCGGGGAGCTGTTTTTT
CASSTDSTGELFF
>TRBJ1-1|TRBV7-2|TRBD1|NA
TGTGCCAGCAGCTTAAGGGGGCAGGAAGCTTTCTTT
CASSLRGQEAFF
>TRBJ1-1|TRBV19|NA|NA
TGTGCCAGTATGAGCCACTTAGGAACTGAAGCTTTCTTT
CASMSHLGTEAFF
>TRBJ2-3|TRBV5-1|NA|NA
TGCGCCAGCAGACCGGACACAGATACGCAGTATTTT
CASRPDTDTQYF
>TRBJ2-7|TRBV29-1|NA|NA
TGCAGCGTTGACAGCTTAGGTGGACACGAGCAGTACTTC
CSVDSLGGHEQYF
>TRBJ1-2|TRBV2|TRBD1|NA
TGTGCCAGCAGTCAGGGACAGGGGAATTCTAACTATGGCTACACCTTC
CASSQGQGNSNYGYTF
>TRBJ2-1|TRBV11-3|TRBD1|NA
TGTGCCAGCAGCCGGACAGGTGCCTACAATGAGCAGTTCTTC
CASSRTGAYNEQFF
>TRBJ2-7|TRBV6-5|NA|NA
TGTGCCAGCAGAACAGGGTTCGGGAACTACGAGCAGTACTTC
CASRTGFGNYEQYF
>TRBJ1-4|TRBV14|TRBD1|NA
TGTGCCAGCAGCCCGCAGACAGGGCGGACTAATGAAAAACTGTTTTTT
CASSPQTGRTNEKLFF
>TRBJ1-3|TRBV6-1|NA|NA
TGTGCCAGCAGTGAAAGGGAAGGGCAGGGAAACACCATATATTTT
CASSEREGQGNTIYF
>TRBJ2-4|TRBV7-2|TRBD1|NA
TGTGCCAGCAGCGTTGCAGGGGGCGCGTTTGGAGTAGACAAAAACATTCAGTACTTC
CASSVAGGAFGVDKNIQYF
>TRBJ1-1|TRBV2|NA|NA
TGTGCCAGCAGCCCGGACGGGATGAACACTGAAGCTTTCTTT
CASSPDGMNTEAFF
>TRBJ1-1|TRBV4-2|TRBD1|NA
TGTGCCAGCAGCTCGGGACAGGGTAACACTGAAGCTTTCTTT
CASSSGQGNTEAFF
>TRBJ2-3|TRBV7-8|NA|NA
TGTGCCAGCAGCTTAGAAGCAGCGAGGACGCAGTATTTT
CASSLEAARTQYF
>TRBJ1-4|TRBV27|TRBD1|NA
TGTGCCAGCAGTCCTCAGGGGGGATTTGGACACGAAAAACTGTTTTTT
CASSPQGGFGHEKLFF
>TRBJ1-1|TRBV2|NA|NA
TGTGCCAGCAGTGTTGGGGAGAACACTGAAGCTTTCTTT
CASSVGENTEAFF
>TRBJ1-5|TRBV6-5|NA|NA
TGTGCCAGCAGTGGTAATAGCAATCAGCCCCAGCATTTT
CASSGNSNQPQHF
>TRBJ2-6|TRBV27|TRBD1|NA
TGTGCCAGCAGTTTAACTCCGGGACAGGGGCTATCTGGGGCCAACGTCCTGACTTTC
CASSLTPGQGLSGANVLTF